This record looks at one TCR beta chain sequence and its context. It lacks a known antigen. No much larger clone exists at a distance of one base, and base qualities are not known. TCRbeta CDR3 regions were amplified from genomic DNA using the immunoSEQ Assay, a bias-controlled multiplex PCR. The study's processing was this. Nucleated cell counts per sample were estimated from amplification of reference gene primers within the assay. To quantify the absolute abundance of each unique TCRbeta CDR3 rearrangement, sequence reads were collapsed and filtered. For each sample, productive Simpson clonality was calculated by taking the square root of Simpson's diversity index across productive rearrangements. Sourced from immuneACCESS, this table was stored by TCRdb with only in-frame sequences that have V and J called. A share of the clones is absent; for the studies checked, an unresolved V gene accounts for under half, and the remainder has no known explanation. D and trimming were read from the DNA, whereas the V and J calls and clone size are those reported in that table. The sample contains around 270,000 clones, around 87% of them found a single time. The ten top clones hold about 2.1% of the sample.

This sample was included in a study of blood T cell repertoires in COVID-19 (TCRdb year 2020). Study-level background: The collaborator samples originated in the United States, Italy and Spain and spanned the acute and convalescent phases of COVID-19. The prospective study material was composed of cDNA or gDNA derived from T cells, B-cell-depleted T cells, or PBMCs. Subjects who had been exposed to COVID-19, were actively infected with it, or had recovered from it provided the deeply sampled blood TCRbeta repertoires that made up the dataset. The repertoires were released in a freely available public database meant as a resource for research on the immune response to SARS-CoV-2. The samples were drawn from the first 160 participants of the ongoing ImmuneRACE study and from 1,254 subjects provided by 6 global collaborators. Sample metadata almost always included a de-identified subject ID, COVID-19 status, age in years and sex. Where available, HLA class I and class II types were obtained from metadata supplied by the sample provider rather than from assay-based typing. Here is what the overall study found, with its caveats: How much clinical and demographic metadata was included differed by source and by participant, and the metadata was provided uncurated.

The collaborating institutions used their own protocols to collect whole blood in K2EDTA tubes. For TCRbeta analysis, collaborators shipped samples in one of three forms: frozen whole blood, isolated PBMCs, or DNA extracted from either of those sample types. Cut back by 0 bases and 0 bases, the V and J ends lie 12 bases apart. CDR1 and CDR2 are read off the germline V gene as SGHTA and FQGNSA. The CDR3 spans 16 residues, from the cysteine through the phenylalanine. The read is trimmed to its CDR3 DNA, 48 bases read in frame from base 1. The specimen was peripheral blood. This clonotype was sampled from a woman aged 50 to 60 with acute or convalescent COVID-19. The chain is encoded by TRBV7-2 joined to TRBJ2-7; there is no confident call for the D gene. The bases read TGTGCCAGCAGCTTAGCGCGGAACATAAACTCCTACGAGCAGTACTTC. Its amino acids are CASSLARNINSYEQYF. With the rest looked up from the reference TRBV7-2 and TRBJ2-7 genes rather than sequenced, the full variable domain is GAGVSQSPSNKVTEKGKDVELRCDPISGHTALYWYRQSLGQGLEFLIYFQGNSAPDKSGLPSDRFSAERTGGSVSTLTIQRTQQEDSAVYLCASSLARNINSYEQYFGPGTRLTVT.